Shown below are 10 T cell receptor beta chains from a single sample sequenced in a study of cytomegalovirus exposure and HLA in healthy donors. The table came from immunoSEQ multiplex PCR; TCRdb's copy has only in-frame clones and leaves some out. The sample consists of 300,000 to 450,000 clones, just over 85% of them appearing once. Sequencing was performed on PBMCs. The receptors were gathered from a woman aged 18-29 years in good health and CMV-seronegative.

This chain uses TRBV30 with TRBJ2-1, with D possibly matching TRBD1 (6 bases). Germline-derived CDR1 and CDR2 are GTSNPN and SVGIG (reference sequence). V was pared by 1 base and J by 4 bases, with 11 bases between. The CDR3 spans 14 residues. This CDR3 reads CAWSERGFYNEQFF. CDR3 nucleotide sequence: TGTGCCTGGAGTGAGAGGGGGTTTTACAATGAGCAGTTCTTC.

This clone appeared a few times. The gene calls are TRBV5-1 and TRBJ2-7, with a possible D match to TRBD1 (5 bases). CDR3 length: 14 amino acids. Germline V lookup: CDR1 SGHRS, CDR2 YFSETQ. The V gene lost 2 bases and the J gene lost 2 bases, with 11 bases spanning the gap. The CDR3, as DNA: TGCGCCAGCAGCTTTGGCGACAGTACCTACGAGCAGTACTTC. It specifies CASSFGDSTYEQYF.

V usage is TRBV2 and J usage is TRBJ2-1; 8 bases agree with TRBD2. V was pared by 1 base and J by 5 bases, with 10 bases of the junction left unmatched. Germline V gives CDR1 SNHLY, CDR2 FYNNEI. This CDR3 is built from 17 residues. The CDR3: CASSEVSGTRSHNEQFF. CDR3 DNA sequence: TGTGCCAGCAGTGAAGTTTCCGGGACTAGATCTCACAATGAGCAGTTCTTC. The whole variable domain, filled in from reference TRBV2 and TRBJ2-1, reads EPEVTQTPSHQVTQMGQEVILRCVPISNHLYFYWYRQILGQKVEFLVSFYNNEISEKSEIFDDQFSVERPDGSNFTLKIRSTKLEDSAMYFCASSEVSGTRSHNEQFFGPGTRLTVL.

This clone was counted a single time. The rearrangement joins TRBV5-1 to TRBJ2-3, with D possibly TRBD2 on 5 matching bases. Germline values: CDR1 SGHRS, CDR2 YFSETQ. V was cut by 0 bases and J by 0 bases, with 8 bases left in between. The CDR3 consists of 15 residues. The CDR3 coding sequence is TGCGCCAGCAGCTTGGGGCGGGCTAGCACAGATACGCAGTATTTT. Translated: CASSLGRASTDTQYF.

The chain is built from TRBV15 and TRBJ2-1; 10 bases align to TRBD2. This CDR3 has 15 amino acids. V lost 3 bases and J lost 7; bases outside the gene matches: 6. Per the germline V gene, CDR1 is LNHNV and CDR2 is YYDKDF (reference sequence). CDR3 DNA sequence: TGTGCCACCAGCAGCCAGCGGGAGGGCGGAAATGAGCAGTTCTTC. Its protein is CATSSQREGGNEQFF.

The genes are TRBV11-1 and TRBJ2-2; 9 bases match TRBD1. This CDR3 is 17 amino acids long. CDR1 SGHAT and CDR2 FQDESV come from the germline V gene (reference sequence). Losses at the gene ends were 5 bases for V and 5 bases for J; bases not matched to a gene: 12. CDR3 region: CASSPRTGVVRTGELFF. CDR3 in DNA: TGTGCCAGCAGCCCCCGGACAGGGGTCGTGAGAACCGGGGAGCTGTTTTTT.

The CDR3 DNA reads as TGCGCCAGCAGCTTGGCTACAGGGGTTCTGAACGAGCAGTACTTC. It is translated as CASSLATGVLNEQYF. The chain couples TRBV5-1 to TRBJ2-7; TRBD1 matches 7 bases. The CDR3 consists of 15 residues. Germline values: CDR1 SGHRS, CDR2 YFSETQ. V was clipped by 0 bases and J by 5 bases; unmatched bases: 8.

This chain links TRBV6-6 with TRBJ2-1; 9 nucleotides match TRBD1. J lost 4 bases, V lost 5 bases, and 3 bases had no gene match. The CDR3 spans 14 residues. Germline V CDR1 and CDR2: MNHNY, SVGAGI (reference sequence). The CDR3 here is CASSAQGAYNEQFF. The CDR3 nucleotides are TGTGCCAGCAGTGCACAGGGGGCGTACAATGAGCAGTTCTTC.

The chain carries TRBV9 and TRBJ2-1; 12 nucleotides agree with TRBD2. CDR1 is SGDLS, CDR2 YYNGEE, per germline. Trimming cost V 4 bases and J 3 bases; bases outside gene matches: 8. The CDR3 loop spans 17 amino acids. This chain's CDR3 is CASSSQTSGRIYNEQFF. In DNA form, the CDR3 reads TGTGCCAGCAGCTCACAGACTAGCGGGAGAATCTACAATGAGCAGTTCTTC.

The CDR3 spells CSIRVSSTDTQYF. The CDR3 nucleotides are TGCAGCATCAGGGTCTCAAGCACAGATACGCAGTATTTT. The rearrangement uses TRBV29-1 and TRBJ2-3; TRBD1 is a possible D gene (5 bases). V dropped 8 bases and J dropped 0 bases, with 12 bases sitting between them. Per the germline V gene, CDR1 is SQVTM and CDR2 is ANQGSEA. The CDR3 loop spans 13 amino acids.